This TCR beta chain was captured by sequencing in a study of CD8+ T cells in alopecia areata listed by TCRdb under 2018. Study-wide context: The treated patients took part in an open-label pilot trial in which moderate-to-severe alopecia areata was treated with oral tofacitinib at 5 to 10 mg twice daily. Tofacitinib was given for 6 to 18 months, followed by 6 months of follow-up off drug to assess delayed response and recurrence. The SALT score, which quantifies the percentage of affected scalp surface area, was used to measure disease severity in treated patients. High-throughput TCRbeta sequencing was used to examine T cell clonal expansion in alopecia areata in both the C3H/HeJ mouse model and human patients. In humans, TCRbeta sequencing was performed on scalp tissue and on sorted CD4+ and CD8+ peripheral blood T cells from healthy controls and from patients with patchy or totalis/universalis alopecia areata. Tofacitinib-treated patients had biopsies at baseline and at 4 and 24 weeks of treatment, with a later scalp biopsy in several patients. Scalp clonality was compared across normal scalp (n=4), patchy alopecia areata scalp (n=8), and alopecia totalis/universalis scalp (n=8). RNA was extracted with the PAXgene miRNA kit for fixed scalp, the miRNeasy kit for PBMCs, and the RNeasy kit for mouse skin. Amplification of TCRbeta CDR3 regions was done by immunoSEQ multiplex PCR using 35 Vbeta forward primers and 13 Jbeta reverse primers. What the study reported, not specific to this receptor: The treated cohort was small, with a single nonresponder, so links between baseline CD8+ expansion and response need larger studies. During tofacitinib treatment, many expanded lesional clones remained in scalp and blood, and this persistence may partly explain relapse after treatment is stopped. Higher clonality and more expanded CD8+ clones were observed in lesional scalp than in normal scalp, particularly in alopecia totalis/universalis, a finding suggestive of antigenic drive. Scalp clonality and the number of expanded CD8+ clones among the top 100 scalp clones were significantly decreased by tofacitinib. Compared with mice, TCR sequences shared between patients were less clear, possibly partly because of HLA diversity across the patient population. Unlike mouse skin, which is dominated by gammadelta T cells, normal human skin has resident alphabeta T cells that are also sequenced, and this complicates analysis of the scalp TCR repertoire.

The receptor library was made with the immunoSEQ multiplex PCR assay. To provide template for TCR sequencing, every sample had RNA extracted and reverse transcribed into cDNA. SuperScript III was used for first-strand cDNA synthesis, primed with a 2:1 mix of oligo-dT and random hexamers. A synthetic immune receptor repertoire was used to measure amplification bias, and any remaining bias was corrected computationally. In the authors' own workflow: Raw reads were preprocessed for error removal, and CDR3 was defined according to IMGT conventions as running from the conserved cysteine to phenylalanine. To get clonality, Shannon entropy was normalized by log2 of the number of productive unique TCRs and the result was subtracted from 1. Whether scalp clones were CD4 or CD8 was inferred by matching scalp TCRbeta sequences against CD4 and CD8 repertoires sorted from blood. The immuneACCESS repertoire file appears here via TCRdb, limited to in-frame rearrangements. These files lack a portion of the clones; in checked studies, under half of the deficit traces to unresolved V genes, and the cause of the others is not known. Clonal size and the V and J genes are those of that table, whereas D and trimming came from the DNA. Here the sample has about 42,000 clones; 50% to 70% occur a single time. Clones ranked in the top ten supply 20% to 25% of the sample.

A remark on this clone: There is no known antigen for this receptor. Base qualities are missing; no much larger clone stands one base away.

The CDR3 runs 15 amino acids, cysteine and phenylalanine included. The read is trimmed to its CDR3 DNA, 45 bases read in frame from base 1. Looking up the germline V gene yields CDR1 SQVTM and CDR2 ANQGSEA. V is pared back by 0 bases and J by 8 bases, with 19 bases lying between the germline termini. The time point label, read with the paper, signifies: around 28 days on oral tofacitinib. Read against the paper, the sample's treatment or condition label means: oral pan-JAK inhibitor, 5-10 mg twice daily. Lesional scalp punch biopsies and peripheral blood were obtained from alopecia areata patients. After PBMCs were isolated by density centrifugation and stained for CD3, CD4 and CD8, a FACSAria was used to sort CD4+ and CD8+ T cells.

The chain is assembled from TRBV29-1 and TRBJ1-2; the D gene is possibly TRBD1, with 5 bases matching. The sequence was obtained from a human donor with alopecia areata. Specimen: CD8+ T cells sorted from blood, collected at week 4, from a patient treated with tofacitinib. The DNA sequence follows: TGCAGCGTTGAAGATCGAGGGGATCGGTCCTTCGGCTACACCTTC. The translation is CSVEDRGDRSFGYTF.